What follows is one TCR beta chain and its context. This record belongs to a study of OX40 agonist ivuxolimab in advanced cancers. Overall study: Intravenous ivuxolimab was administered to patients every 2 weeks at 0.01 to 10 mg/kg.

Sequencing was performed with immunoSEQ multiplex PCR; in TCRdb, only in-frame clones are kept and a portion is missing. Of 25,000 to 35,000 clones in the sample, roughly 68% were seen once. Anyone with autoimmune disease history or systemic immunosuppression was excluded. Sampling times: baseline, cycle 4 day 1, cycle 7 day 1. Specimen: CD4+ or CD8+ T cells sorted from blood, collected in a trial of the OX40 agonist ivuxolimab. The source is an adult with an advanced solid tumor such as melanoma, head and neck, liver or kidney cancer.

The CDR3, as DNA: TGTGCCAGCAGCTTGGGACCTACTACGGAGCAGTACTTC. This sequence encodes CASSLGPTTEQYF. The rearrangement joins TRBV5-6 to TRBJ2-7, with D uncertain. From germline, CDR1 is SGHDT and CDR2 YYEEEE. The CDR3 totals 13 residues. Trimming pared 0 bases from V and 7 bases from J, leaving 11 bases between.